These 14 T cell receptor beta chains were all obtained from the same sample, sequenced in a study of T-cell memory formation after mild COVID-19. TCRdb redid the calling of the 5' RACE reads with MiXCR, one entry per CDR3 protein. The sample consists of some 320,000 distinct CDR3 sequences, around a sixth of them appearing once. Source material: PBMCs or a T cell subset sorted from them (not recorded which). These receptors were obtained from a man aged 18-30 years who had mild COVID-19 (a few samples of this study predate the infection). Cell type and time point are not known.

The V call is TRBV24-1, the J call TRBJ2-1; D is uncertain. The germline gives CDR1 KGHDR, CDR2 SFDVKD. The CDR3 totals 11 residues. Trimming took off 5 bases at V and 6 bases at J, with 4 bases between the two ends. The CDR3: CATSVLNEQFF. For the CDR3, the DNA is TGTGCCACCAGTGTTCTCAATGAGCAGTTCTTC.

The V call is TRBV12-3 or TRBV12-4, the J call TRBJ2-7; 7 bases are shared with TRBD1. The length of the CDR3 is 18 residues. After removal of 4 bases from V and 0 bases from J, the junction contained 15 bases not matched to a gene. The CDR3 nucleotides are TGTGCCAGCAGTTCCCACTACGGACAGGCTAGGAGCTCCTACGAGCAGTACTTC. This translates into CASSSHYGQARSSYEQYF.

This clonotype was detected only a few times. J is TRBJ1-5 and V is TRBV7-9; 9 bases are a match to TRBD1. Germline lookup yields CDR1 SEHNR and CDR2 FQNEAQ (reference sequence). Trimming cost V 1 base and J 11 bases; bases outside gene matches: 0. This CDR3 is built from 12 residues. The CDR3 sequence: CASSLGDRAQHF. CDR3 DNA sequence: TGTGCCAGCAGCTTAGGGGACAGGGCCCAGCATTTT.

This clonotype was found a few times. V usage is TRBV6-6 and J usage is TRBJ2-7, with 8 bases fitting TRBD1. Germline trimming cut 6 bases from V and 7 bases from J; bases unmatched to any gene: 11. The CDR3 runs to 14 residues. The germline V gene encodes CDR1 MNHNY and CDR2 SVGAGI (reference sequence). CDR3 sequence: CASSVGRGLEEQYF. The CDR3 nucleotides are TGTGCCAGCAGCGTCGGCAGGGGGCTGGAAGAGCAGTACTTC.

This clonotype was detected only a few times. The chain employs TRBV11-2 and TRBJ1-6; tentatively, D is TRBD1 (5 bases). CDR1 and CDR2 (germline): SGHAT, FQNNGV. Deletions cut 1 base from V and 5 bases from J, with 12 bases between. The CDR3 contains 16 residues. The CDR3 sequence is CASSLGRWGNNSPLHF. CDR3 DNA sequence: TGTGCCAGCAGCTTAGGGAGGTGGGGGAATAATTCACCCCTCCACTTT. The variable domain in full, completed from reference TRBV11-2 and TRBJ1-6, reads EAGVAQSPRYKIIEKRQSVAFWCNPISGHATLYWYQQILGQGPKLLIQFQNNGVVDDSQLPKDRFSAERLKGVDSTLKIQPAKLEDSAVYLCASSLGRWGNNSPLHFGNGTRLTVT.

This clonotype was counted between two and nine times. This chain joins TRBV6-5 and TRBJ2-2; possible D gene TRBD2, 5 bases. V was pared by 6 bases and J by 4 bases, with 12 bases between. Germline V gene data show CDR1 as MNHEY and CDR2 as SVGAGI. This CDR3 has 14 residues. The CDR3 region has the DNA TGTGCCAGCAGCCTCGGACTGCTCACCGGGGAGCTGTTTTTT. Amino acids: CASSLGLLTGELFF.

V usage is TRBV29-1 and J usage is TRBJ2-7; 8 bases match TRBD1. Trimming cost V 7 bases and J 7 bases; bases outside gene matches: 12. Looked up from germline, CDR1 is SQVTM and CDR2 is ANQGSEA. This CDR3 contains 13 residues. As DNA, the CDR3 is TGCAGCGCTCGGACAGGGACTTACGTGGAGCAGTACTTC. Its protein product is CSARTGTYVEQYF.

The chain carries TRBV4-3 and TRBJ1-1; D uncertain. The V and J ends lost 0 bases and 0 bases respectively, with 8 bases between them. The CDR3 is 15 amino acids. Per the germline V gene, CDR1 is LGHNA and CDR2 is YSLEER. The CDR3 protein is CASSQDGRMNTEAFF. For the CDR3, the DNA is TGCGCCAGCAGCCAAGATGGCCGGATGAACACTGAAGCTTTCTTT.

The chain links TRBV11-2 to TRBJ1-1, with TRBD1 matching 9 bases. The CDR3 totals 16 residues. The germline gives CDR1 SGHAT, CDR2 FQNNGV. V lost 6 bases, J lost 1 base, and 9 bases stayed unmatched. CDR3 nucleotide sequence: TGTGCCAGCAGGTCGGGGACAGGGAGGACGAACACTGAAGCTTTCTTT. It is translated as CASRSGTGRTNTEAFF. Full variable domain (rest looked up from reference TRBV11-2 and TRBJ1-1): EAGVAQSPRYKIIEKRQSVAFWCNPISGHATLYWYQQILGQGPKLLIQFQNNGVVDDSQLPKDRFSAERLKGVDSTLKIQPAKLEDSAVYLCASRSGTGRTNTEAFFGQGTRLTVV.

The chain employs TRBV5-1 and TRBJ2-2, with 8 bases matching TRBD2. This CDR3 region has 15 residues. V was clipped by 0 bases and J by 6 bases; unmatched bases: 4. Looked up from germline, CDR1 is SGHRS and CDR2 is YFSETQ. This chain's CDR3 is CASSLVAGPAGELFF. CDR3 nucleotide sequence: TGCGCCAGCAGCTTGGTAGCGGGACCCGCCGGGGAGCTGTTTTTT.

The table lists this clonotype with many counts. The CDR3 sequence: CASSQAANTGELFF. The CDR3 nucleotides are TGCGCCAGCAGCCAAGCGGCGAACACCGGGGAGCTGTTTTTT. V usage is TRBV4-3 and J usage is TRBJ2-2; the D is unclear. Germline-derived CDR1 and CDR2 are LGHNA and YSLEER. V lost 1 base and J 0 bases, leaving 3 bases between the germline ends. The length of the CDR3 is 14 residues.

A few counts support this clonotype. The genes are TRBV27 and TRBJ2-7; 8 bases are shared with TRBD1. The CDR3 has 12 residues. Germline V gene data show CDR1 as MNHEY and CDR2 as SMNVEV (reference sequence). The V and J ends lost 10 bases and 1 base, in that order; junction bases with no gene match: 3. In nucleotides, the CDR3 is TGTGCCACCGGGACAGGTTCCTACGAGCAGTACTTC. This gives the protein CATGTGSYEQYF.

This chain uses TRBV5-4 with TRBJ2-1; 7 nucleotides agree with TRBD1. With V trimmed by 1 base and J by 1 base, 5 bases remained unmatched. The germline V gene has CDR1 SGHNT and CDR2 YYREEE (reference sequence). There are 16 residues in the CDR3. The CDR3 DNA follows: TGTGCCAGCAGCTTGTCCCTGACAGGGTCCTACAATGAGCAGTTCTTC. Its protein product is CASSLSLTGSYNEQFF.

The chain employs TRBV7-9 and TRBJ2-7; D may be TRBD2 (5 bases). From germline, CDR1 is SEHNR and CDR2 FQNEAQ (reference sequence). This CDR3 region has 12 residues. The germline V and J ends were trimmed by 8 bases and 4 bases, with 12 bases remaining between them. In DNA form, the CDR3 reads TGTGCCAGCGAACTGGGCGGGTACGAGCAGTACGTC. Translation gives CASELGGYEQYV.